The 21 T cell receptor beta chains reported below all come from one sample, sequenced in a study of shared clonotypes between healthy human individuals. Method: immunoSEQ multiplex PCR; TCRdb's copy keeps in-frame clones and lacks some. In the table there are about 99,000 clones, roughly 45% of which are singletons. Source material: PBMCs. The receptor source for this set is a woman aged 40 to 49 in good health. Some clones in this sample may be carry-over from other donors' samples.

Regarding this clone: Being one base from a much bigger clone, this may be a read error. The V gene is TRBV7-2, the J gene TRBJ1-2, with TRBD1 identical over 7 bases. The CDR3 has 16 residues. In germline, CDR1 is SGHTA, CDR2 FQGNSA. DNA of the CDR3: TGTGCCAGCAGCTTAGGATTCGAGACAGGGCGCCATGGCTGCACCTTC. Protein sequence: CASSLGFETGRHGCTF. The whole variable domain, filled in from reference TRBV7-2 and TRBJ1-2, reads GAGVSQSPSNKVTEKGKDVELRCDPISGHTALYWYRQSLGQGLEFLIYFQGNSAPDKSGLPSDRFSAERTGGSVSTLTIQRTQQEDSAVYLCASSLGFETGRHGCTFGSGTRLTVV.

This clone occurred a few times. The chain recombines TRBV6-1 with TRBJ2-6; D remains ambiguous. Germline V gene data show CDR1 as MNHNS and CDR2 as SASEGT. The CDR3 has 16 residues. V lost 2 bases, J lost 0 bases, and 8 bases lay in between. Written as DNA, the CDR3 is TGTGCCAGCAGTGAAAATGAGAGCTCTGGGGCCAACGTCCTGACTTTC. This sequence encodes CASSENESSGANVLTF.

This rearrangement joins TRBV28 to TRBJ1-4; D gene unclear. The ends were cut back, 6 bases at V and 15 bases at J, with 17 bases in the middle. This CDR3 has 12 amino acids. Germline lookup yields CDR1 MDHEN and CDR2 SYDVKM. The CDR3 bases are TGTGCCAGCAGCTACGGGTTGGGCGAGGTGTTTTTT. As protein: CASSYGLGEVFF.

The chain uses TRBV28 and TRBJ1-2; the D gene is possibly TRBD1 (5 bases). The V end was cut by 10 bases, the J end by 8 bases, with 14 bases between. In germline, CDR1 is MDHEN, CDR2 SYDVKM. CDR3 length equals 11 residues. The DNA for the CDR3 is TGTGCCACCCAGGGCACTGGGGGCTACACCTTC. Translating gives CATQGTGGYTF.

V and J are TRBV9 and TRBJ2-5; TRBD1 or TRBD2 may be the D gene (5 bases each). The CDR3 contains 13 residues. V lost 4 bases and J 5 bases, leaving 12 bases between the germline ends. The germline V gene encodes CDR1 SGDLS and CDR2 YYNGEE. The CDR3: CASSSRWGETQYF. CDR3 in DNA: TGTGCCAGCAGCTCTCGATGGGGGGAGACCCAGTACTTC.

The rearrangement uses TRBV28 and TRBJ1-1; TRBD1 aligns across 8 bases. Germline-derived CDR1 and CDR2 are MDHEN and SYDVKM. The CDR3 length is 17 residues. After removal of 5 bases from V and 4 bases from J, the junction contained 15 bases not matched to a gene. DNA for the CDR3: TGTGCCAGCAGTCAGTCCGGGACAGGCAGGTTAGGCACTGAAGCTTTCTTT. Its translation: CASSQSGTGRLGTEAFF.

V usage is TRBV7-8 and J usage is TRBJ1-4; D uncertain. Looked up from germline, CDR1 is SGHVS and CDR2 is FQNEAQ. The CDR3 has 14 residues. V shed 0 bases and J shed 6 bases, with 8 bases lying between them. CDR3 protein: CASSLAGFDEKLFF. The CDR3, as DNA: TGTGCCAGCAGCTTAGCGGGTTTCGATGAAAAACTGTTTTTT.

This clone has more than one count but fewer than ten. This rearrangement joins TRBV11-2 to TRBJ2-3, with D possibly being TRBD2 (6 bases). This CDR3 has 14 residues. The V and J ends lost 5 bases and 10 bases respectively, with 19 bases between them. The V gene's germline CDR1 is SGHAT and CDR2 FQNNGV. The CDR3 sequence: CASSQGRTNEAQYF. CDR3 nucleotides: TGTGCCAGCAGCCAAGGGAGGACCAACGAGGCGCAGTATTTT. Using reference TRBV11-2 and TRBJ2-3 for the parts outside the CDR3, the full variable domain is EAGVAQSPRYKIIEKRQSVAFWCNPISGHATLYWYQQILGQGPKLLIQFQNNGVVDDSQLPKDRFSAERLKGVDSTLKIQPAKLEDSAVYLCASSQGRTNEAQYFGPGTRLTVL.

This clone was recorded many times. The chain has TRBV29-1 and TRBJ1-2; 10 bases agree with TRBD1. The V segment lost 6 bases and the J segment 4 bases; nucleotides outside the gene matches: 8. Looked up from germline, CDR1 is SQVTM and CDR2 is ANQGSEA. The length of the CDR3 is 14 residues. The CDR3 coding sequence is TGCAGCGTCTTTAACCGGGACAGGGGCTATGGCTACACCTTC. Its protein is CSVFNRDRGYGYTF.

The sample holds many counts of this clone. The V call is TRBV5-1, the J call TRBJ1-2; 12 bases are a match to TRBD1. The germline CDR1 and CDR2 sequences are SGHRS and YFSETQ. This CDR3 comprises 15 residues. After removal of 4 bases from V and 7 bases from J, the junction contained 8 bases not matched to a gene. The CDR3 DNA sequence: TGCGCCAGCAGCGCGGGACAGGGGGCGCCGGGTGGCTACACCTTC. It yields the protein CASSAGQGAPGGYTF.

Ten or more counts support this clone. Within the sample, other DNA sequences also encode this same CDR3. The genes are TRBV29-1 and TRBJ2-3, with D maybe TRBD1 (6 bases). The CDR3 totals 12 residues. Germline V gene lookup returns CDR1 SQVTM and CDR2 ANQGSEA. Between the trimmed V and J ends, which lost 7 bases and 2 bases, there was a span of 10 bases. Here the CDR3 reads CSEQGPTDTQYF. The CDR3 nucleotides read TGCAGCGAACAGGGCCCCACAGATACGCAGTATTTT.

As concerns this clone: Other DNA sequences in this specimen translate into the identical CDR3. The V call is TRBV28, the J call TRBJ2-5; D is perhaps TRBD1 (6 bases). Trimming stripped 5 bases from V and 5 bases from J, with 15 bases between. This CDR3 contains 14 residues. Germline CDR1 MDHEN, CDR2 SYDVKM. In DNA, the CDR3 is TGTGCCAGCAGTCAAGGACAGCTACAGGAGACCCAGTACTTC. Translation: CASSQGQLQETQYF. The full variable domain, in which reference TRBV28 and TRBJ2-5 provide the parts outside the CDR3, is DVKVTQSSRYLVKRTGEKVFLECVQDMDHENMFWYRQDPGLGLRLIYFSYDVKMKEKGDIPEGYSVSREKKERFSLILESASTNQTSMYLCASSQGQLQETQYFGPGTRLLVL.

The genes are TRBV5-1 and TRBJ1-4, with D uncertain. V was trimmed by 0 bases and J by 5 bases, leaving 5 bases between them. The CDR3 runs 13 residues. Looked up from germline, CDR1 is SGHRS and CDR2 is YFSETQ. CDR3 sequence (DNA): TGCGCCAGCAGCTTGGAAGGGAATGAAAAACTGTTTTTT. Translated, it gives CASSLEGNEKLFF. The complete variable domain, with remaining parts taken from reference TRBV5-1 and TRBJ1-4, reads KAGVTQTPRYLIKTRGQQVTLSCSPISGHRSVSWYQQTPGQGLQFLFEYFSETQRNKGNFPGRFSGRQFSNSRSEMNVSTLELGDSALYLCASSLEGNEKLFFGSGTQLSVL.

This clone was counted many times. This chain uses TRBV6-5 with TRBJ1-2, with D uncertain. Trimming shortened V by 5 bases and J by 0 bases, and 13 bases separated the two germline ends. Germline assignment: CDR1 MNHEY and CDR2 SVGAGI. This CDR3 region has 15 residues. The DNA of the CDR3 is TGTGCCAGCAGTCGTAGCCGGGAAGCTAACTATGGCTACACCTTC. As protein: CASSRSREANYGYTF.

The chain employs TRBV4-3 and TRBJ2-7, with 8 bases aligning to TRBD2. The CDR3 sequence is 15 residues long. CDR1 and CDR2 (germline): LGHNA, YSLEER. Trimming took 4 bases from V and 3 from J; bases not matched to a gene: 8. CDR3 DNA: TGCGCCAGCAGCCCAGTCGGGAGGGCCGACTACGAGCAGTACTTC. Amino acid sequence: CASSPVGRADYEQYF.

V usage is TRBV2 and J usage is TRBJ1-1, with TRBD1 identical over 9 bases. CDR1 is SNHLY, CDR2 FYNNEI, per germline. This CDR3 has 13 amino acids. Unmatched junction bases numbered 9, after V lost 5 bases and J lost 11 bases. The CDR3, as DNA: TGTGCCAGCAGTCCTGAGGGACAGGGTGAGGCTTTCTTT. It codes for CASSPEGQGEAFF.

This clone has ten or more counts. V and J are TRBV7-9 and TRBJ2-5; D is unclear. The germline V gene encodes CDR1 SEHNR and CDR2 FQNEAQ (reference sequence). The CDR3 runs 12 residues. V lost 5 bases to trimming and J lost 5 bases, with 9 bases between them. The CDR3 nucleotides read TGTGCCAGCAGCCAAGAAGGGGAGACCCAGTACTTC. This sequence encodes CASSQEGETQYF.

The table lists this clone with many counts. This chain connects TRBV6-4 to TRBJ2-2; D call uncertain. The germline gives CDR1 MRHNA, CDR2 SNTAGT. The CDR3 consists of 14 residues. Trimming cost V 0 bases and J 6 bases, with 8 bases left between them. The CDR3 bases are TGTGCCAGCAGTGACTCGACCGGGTCCGGGGAGCTGTTTTTT. It yields the protein CASSDSTGSGELFF.

This clone was seen only a few times. The J gene is TRBJ1-2, the V gene TRBV7-2; 9 bases map to TRBD1. Germline V CDR1 and CDR2: SGHTA, FQGNSA. CDR3 length: 14 amino acids. J was trimmed by 5 bases and V by 5 bases; bases with no gene match: 6. CDR3 sequence: CASSLDRGGYGYTF. The CDR3 coding sequence is TGTGCCAGCAGCCTGGACAGGGGTGGATATGGCTACACCTTC.

CDR3 in DNA: TGTGCCAGCAGCAACCCCGGCAGGCCCGGAGAGACCCAGTACTTC. It yields the protein CASSNPGRPGETQYF. The V call is TRBV4-2, the J call TRBJ2-5; D gene unclear. This CDR3 comprises 15 residues. Trimming removed 5 bases at V and 4 bases at J, with 17 bases between. Germline assignment: CDR1 LGHNA and CDR2 YNFKEQ.

This clone has ten or more counts. The V gene is TRBV4-1, the J gene TRBJ2-1, with D possibly being TRBD2 (5 bases). Germline assignment: CDR1 MGHRA and CDR2 YSYEKL. The CDR3 runs 15 residues. Between the trimmed V and J ends, which lost 4 bases and 9 bases, there was a span of 19 bases. The CDR3 loop is CASSPPGNLLGEQFF. As DNA, the CDR3 is TGCGCCAGCAGCCCCCCCGGGAACCTTTTGGGTGAGCAGTTCTTC.